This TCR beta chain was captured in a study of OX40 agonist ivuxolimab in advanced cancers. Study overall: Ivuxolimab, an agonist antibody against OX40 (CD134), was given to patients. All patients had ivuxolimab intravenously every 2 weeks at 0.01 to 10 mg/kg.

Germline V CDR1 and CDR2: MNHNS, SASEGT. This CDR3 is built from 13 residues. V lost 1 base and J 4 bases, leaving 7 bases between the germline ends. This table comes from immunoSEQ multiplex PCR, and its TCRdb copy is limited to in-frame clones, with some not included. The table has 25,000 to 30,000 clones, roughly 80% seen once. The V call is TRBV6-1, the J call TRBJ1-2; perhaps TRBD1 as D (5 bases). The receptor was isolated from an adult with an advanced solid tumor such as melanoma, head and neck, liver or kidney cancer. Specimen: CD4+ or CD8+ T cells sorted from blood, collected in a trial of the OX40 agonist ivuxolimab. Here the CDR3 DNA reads TGTGCCAGCAGTGAAGGGGGGGGCTATGGCTACACCTTC. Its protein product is CASSEGGGYGYTF.